Listed below are T cell receptor beta chains from one sample, sequenced in a study of T cell repertoires in cytomegalovirus infection. One entry per CDR3 protein, called by TCRdb with MiXCR from the reads. The repertoire holds approximately 700,000 distinct CDR3 sequences, with approximately 40% as singletons. The specimen was PBMCs. These receptors came from a human donor in good health (CMV status not recorded). Some clones in this sample may be carry-over from other donors' samples. The CDR3 runs from the conserved cysteine through the conserved F or W. Each record gives: clone size, J gene, V gene, D gene, CDR3 protein, CDR3 DNA. D genes are given only for firm matches. Part of the rows lack a size; the others show once, few, many or a class for expanded clones.

>few|TRBJ2-2|TRBV27|-
CASRQPTGELFF
TGTGCCAGCCGACAGCCTACCGGGGAGCTGTTTTTT
>-|TRBJ2-1|TRBV12-3/TRBV12-4|TRBD2
CASSFSGTSGYNEQFF
TGTGCCAGCAGTTTTTCTGGGACTAGCGGCTACAATGAGCAGTTCTTC
>many|TRBJ2-3|TRBV7-8|TRBD2
CASSEPGLAGLHSTDTQYF
TGTGCCAGCAGCGAACCCGGACTAGCGGGGCTACATAGCACAGATACGCAGTATTTT
>-|TRBJ2-3|TRBV19|-
CASSPRDTATDTQYF
TGTGCCAGTAGTCCCCGGGACACGGCCACAGACACGCAGTATTTT
>-|TRBJ2-7|TRBV6-5|TRBD1
CASSKRTGKDEQYF
TGTGCCAGCAGTAAGCGGACAGGGAAGGACGAGCAGTACTTC
>-|TRBJ2-5|TRBV9|-
CASSVAGGRAETQYF
TGTGCCAGCAGCGTAGCGGGGGGCCGGGCCGAGACCCAGTACTTC
>-|TRBJ2-3|TRBV11-3|-
CASSFRQGTEDTQYF
TGTGCCAGCAGCTTTCGTCAGGGGACCGAAGATACGCAGTATTTT
>-|TRBJ1-3|TRBV7-9|-
CASSFPGHMNYTIYF
TGTGCCAGCAGCTTCCCGGGACACATGAACTACACCATATATTTT
>few|TRBJ1-1|TRBV6-2/TRBV6-3|TRBD1
CASRPTGMDTEAFF
TGTGCCAGCAGGCCGACAGGGATGGATACTGAAGCTTTCTTT
>-|TRBJ1-6|TRBV10-3|TRBD1
CAISAKTGTENSPLHF
TGTGCCATCAGTGCCAAAACCGGGACAGAGAATTCACCCCTCCACTTT
>-|TRBJ2-1|TRBV24-1|-
CATSDPRGLVVAHEQFF
TGTGCCACCAGTGATCCTCGTGGGCTAGTAGTCGCACATGAGCAGTTCTTC
>-|TRBJ2-7|TRBV5-1|TRBD1
CASSHGQVASYEQYF
TGCGCCAGCAGCCATGGACAGGTGGCTTCATACGAGCAGTACTTC
>few|TRBJ2-5|TRBV24-1|-
CATSDVQGVDGETQYF
TGTGCCACCAGTGATGTCCAGGGCGTTGATGGAGAGACCCAGTACTTC
>few|TRBJ2-7|TRBV29-1|-
CSVEDGTGLYEQYF
TGCAGCGTTGAAGATGGGACGGGACTCTACGAGCAGTACTTC
>-|TRBJ1-5|TRBV28|-
CASRGTGAYSNQPQHF
TGTGCCAGCAGGGGCACAGGAGCTTATAGCAATCAGCCCCAGCATTTT
>-|TRBJ1-2|TRBV10-3|-
CAISETGRYGYTF
TGTGCCATCAGTGAAACAGGCCGCTATGGCTACACCTTC
>-|TRBJ1-5|TRBV28|-
CASSIPVSEEDQPQHF
TGTGCCAGCAGTATCCCGGTCAGCGAGGAGGATCAGCCCCAGCATTTT
>-|TRBJ2-7|TRBV12-3/TRBV12-4|-
CASSQFDSNYEQYF
TGTGCCAGCAGTCAATTTGACTCAAACTACGAGCAGTACTTC
>many|TRBJ1-1|TRBV7-2|-
CASSLAQKTEAFF
TGTGCCAGCAGCTTAGCGCAGAAAACTGAAGCTTTCTTT
>-|TRBJ2-2|TRBV11-3|TRBD2
CASSLEAGGPGTGELFF
TGTGCCAGCAGCTTAGAGGCGGGAGGGCCGGGCACCGGGGAGCTGTTTTTT
>few|TRBJ2-3|TRBV4-1|-
CASSLSQGGAGTDTQYF
TGTGCCAGCAGCCTTTCCCAGGGGGGGGCAGGCACAGATACGCAGTATTTT
>-|TRBJ2-1|TRBV7-8|-
CASSPTGGVRRFF
TGTGCCAGCAGCCCGACGGGGGGCGTGCGGCGGTTCTTC
>few|TRBJ2-1|TRBV12-3/TRBV12-4|-
CASSLSSGHEQFF
TGTGCCAGCAGTTTAAGTAGTGGGCATGAGCAGTTCTTC
>-|TRBJ1-4|TRBV19|-
CASTRTRDEKLFF
TGTGCCAGTACTCGGACCAGGGACGAAAAACTGTTTTTT
>-|TRBJ2-7|TRBV20-1|-
CSANKGTPILTYEQYF
TGCAGTGCAAATAAAGGAACCCCTATTCTTACCTACGAGCAGTACTTC
>-|TRBJ1-1|TRBV7-4|-
CASSLAGFEAFF
TGTGCCAGCAGCTTGGCAGGGTTTGAAGCTTTCTTT
>-|TRBJ1-2|TRBV5-5|TRBD1
CASSKGQGLDYGYTF
TGTGCCAGCAGCAAGGGACAGGGTCTAGACTATGGCTACACCTTC
>-|TRBJ2-1|TRBV7-7|TRBD2
CASSQNPGLDIDEQFF
TGTGCTAGCAGCCAAAATCCGGGACTAGATATCGATGAGCAGTTCTTC
>-|TRBJ1-2|TRBV19|-
CAVRGLLNYGYTF
TGTGCCGTCCGGGGACTTCTTAACTATGGCTACACCTTC
>-|TRBJ2-7|TRBV24-1|TRBD1
CATSETGDPSYEQYF
TGTGCCACCAGTGAAACAGGGGATCCCTCCTACGAGCAGTACTTC
>-|TRBJ1-2|TRBV25-1|-
CASRSDGYTF
TGTGCCAGCAGGAGTGATGGCTACACCTTC
>-|TRBJ2-3|TRBV10-3|-
CAISESDQGGDTQYF
TGTGCCATCAGTGAGTCCGATCAGGGGGGGGATACGCAGTATTTT
>few|TRBJ2-3|TRBV5-1|-
CASSPGTLTSTDTQYF
TGCGCCAGCAGCCCCGGGACACTTACTAGCACAGATACGCAGTATTTT
>-|TRBJ2-1|TRBV11-2|-
CASTIRVSGYNEQFF
TGTGCCAGCACCATACGGGTGTCAGGCTACAATGAGCAGTTCTTC
>-|TRBJ2-6|TRBV14|-
CASSQAGVSGANVLTF
TGTGCCAGCAGCCAGGCAGGCGTCTCTGGGGCCAACGTCCTGACTTTC
>few|TRBJ1-1|TRBV29-1|-
CSVERVNTEAFF
TGCAGCGTTGAGAGGGTCAACACTGAAGCTTTCTTT
>many|TRBJ2-5|TRBV5-5|-
CASSLALETQYF
TGTGCCAGCAGCTTAGCCCTCGAGACCCAGTACTTC
>once|TRBJ1-1|TRBV28|-
CASSSGRSHTEAFF
TGTGCCAGCAGCTCAGGACGGTCGCACACTGAAGCTTTCTTT
>-|TRBJ1-2|TRBV7-9|TRBD1
CASSDGTGVGYTF
TGTGCCAGCAGCGATGGGACAGGGGTGGGCTACACCTTC
>-|TRBJ2-1|TRBV28|TRBD2
CASSSRLPSGGYNEQFF
TGTGCCAGCAGTTCCCGCCTGCCTAGCGGGGGGTACAATGAGCAGTTCTTC
>few|TRBJ2-3|TRBV24-1|-
CATRQGDTQYF
TGTGCCACCAGACAGGGAGATACGCAGTATTTT
>-|TRBJ2-7|TRBV7-9|-
CASSLDEVFEQYF
TGTGCCAGCAGCTTAGATGAGGTTTTCGAGCAGTACTTC
>-|TRBJ1-6|TRBV7-2|-
CASSLEACCFHF
TGTGCCAGCAGCTTAGAAGCGTGTTGTTTCCACTTT
>-|TRBJ2-3|TRBV29-1|-
CSVEATNTDTQYF
TGCAGCGTTGAAGCCACGAACACAGATACGCAGTATTTT
>few|TRBJ1-5|TRBV10-3|-
CAISEGQGLNQPQHF
TGTGCCATCAGTGAAGGGCAGGGCCTCAATCAGCCCCAGCATTTT
>many|TRBJ2-7|TRBV4-2|TRBD1
CASSLDREIHEQYF
TGTGCCAGCAGCCTGGACAGGGAAATCCACGAGCAGTACTTC
>many|TRBJ2-3|TRBV27|TRBD2
CASSVLAGGFTDTQYF
TGTGCCAGCTCTGTACTAGCGGGGGGCTTCACAGATACGCAGTATTTT
>-|TRBJ1-5|TRBV6-1|-
CASSEPQGSQPQHF
TGTGCCAGCAGTGAACCACAGGGTTCTCAGCCCCAGCATTTT
>-|TRBJ1-5|TRBV7-9|TRBD1
CASSPLQGAQPQHF
TGTGCCAGCAGCCCTTTACAGGGGGCCCAGCCCCAGCATTTT
>few|TRBJ2-2|TRBV25-1|TRBD2
CASSDEGLAGGSAGELFF
TGTGCCAGCAGTGACGAAGGACTAGCGGGAGGATCGGCCGGGGAGCTGTTTTTT
>few|TRBJ1-5|TRBV19|-
CASSTGIQPQHF
TGTGCCAGTAGTACAGGGATTCAGCCCCAGCATTTT
>-|TRBJ1-1|TRBV28|TRBD1
CASRLNPGQLNTEAFF
TGTGCCAGCAGACTAAACCCGGGACAGTTGAACACTGAAGCTTTCTTT
>many|TRBJ1-2|TRBV12-5|-
CASGTNYGYTF
TGTGCTAGTGGCACTAACTATGGCTACACCTTC
>-|TRBJ2-2|TRBV29-1|TRBD1
CSASRTGNTGELFF
TGCAGCGCATCCCGGACAGGAAACACCGGGGAGCTGTTTTTT